This is a list of T cell receptor beta chains from one sample in a study of identical twins. TCRdb called the 5' RACE reads again in MiXCR, with one record for every CDR3 protein. The data hold 700,000 to 950,000 distinct CDR3 sequences, with around an eighth observed a single time. Another study also made use of these data, one on yellow fever vaccine responses in identical twins.

The specimen sequenced was PBMCs. The receptors come from a woman aged 18-29 years in good health. Each CDR3 is given with its conserved first and last residue. A D gene is named only where the DNA matches it firmly. Clone size is stated in some rows and not others, as once, few, many or a class when expanded.

>TRBJ1-6|.|TRBV20-1|few
CSARTDSSYNSPLHF
>TRBJ2-7|.|TRBV4-1|.
CASSRLVGTSLEQYF
>TRBJ2-6|.|TRBV12-3/TRBV12-4|many
CASSMGGANVLTF
>TRBJ1-2|TRBD1|TRBV6-5|few
CASSWDRGSSYTF
>TRBJ2-1|TRBD2|TRBV4-2|few
CASSQEKGLAGDSNEQFF
>TRBJ2-7|.|TRBV9|few
CASSAQGGEQYF
>TRBJ2-1|.|TRBV12-3/TRBV12-4|many
CASSFQGSINNEQFF
>TRBJ2-3|TRBD2|TRBV27|few
CASSKGRGGTDTQYF
>TRBJ1-1|.|TRBV18|.
CAQSGANTEAFF
>TRBJ1-5|.|TRBV28|.
CASRRTAYSNQPQHF
>TRBJ2-7|TRBD1|TRBV7-8|few
CASSPRQGNYEQYF
>TRBJ2-5|TRBD1|TRBV9|.
CASSTPTGGEQTQYF
>TRBJ2-5|.|TRBV2|.
CASRGEPQETQYF
>TRBJ2-2|.|TRBV9|.
CASTLDLNTGELFF
>TRBJ1-4|TRBD1|TRBV29-1|.
CSVTGTGFSKHEKLFF
>TRBJ2-1|.|TRBV3-1|few
CASSQDFSGPDEQFF
>TRBJ2-7|TRBD1|TRBV5-1|.
CASSIPGQGGNKYEQYF
>TRBJ1-5|.|TRBV15|many
CATSPGGQWGQPQHF
>TRBJ2-1|.|TRBV19|.
CASSIQERYNEQFF
>TRBJ1-6|.|TRBV20-1|many
CSASVGTWGSPLHF
>TRBJ2-1|.|TRBV4-1|.
CASSQPPLASSYNEQFF
>TRBJ2-1|.|TRBV20-1|many
CSADNNEQFF
>TRBJ1-1|TRBD1|TRBV15|.
CATSSDREGTEAFF
>TRBJ2-1|.|TRBV20-1|few
CSARSGIEQFF
>TRBJ2-1|TRBD1|TRBV7-9|.
CASSPPRDRDYNEQFF
>TRBJ2-1|TRBD2|TRBV3-1|few
CASSRAGGPYNEQFF
>TRBJ2-2|TRBD2|TRBV20-1|.
CSARVGTSSNTGELFF
>TRBJ2-1|TRBD2|TRBV29-1|.
CSVEATRGASGSRHEQFF
>TRBJ2-1|.|TRBV10-3|.
CAISEFDGSVSSYNEQFF
>TRBJ1-4|.|TRBV12-3/TRBV12-4|many
CASSLGPGYEKLFF
>TRBJ2-1|.|TRBV3-1|few
CASSQGDFSVNEQFF
>TRBJ2-2|TRBD2|TRBV11-2|few
CASSQTSGGVTGELFF
>TRBJ2-5|TRBD1|TRBV4-1|.
CASSQDDRVETQYF
>TRBJ2-7|TRBD2|TRBV12-3/TRBV12-4|.
CASSPSGTSAYEQYF
>TRBJ2-7|.|TRBV2|.
CASSEESVAASYEQYF
>TRBJ2-2|TRBD2|TRBV28|.
CASSLVLAGGHGELFF
>TRBJ2-5|TRBD2|TRBV5-1|few
CASSHPLAGGQETQYF
>TRBJ2-1|.|TRBV7-2|.
CASSLGAALSLHEQFF
>TRBJ2-1|.|TRBV12-3/TRBV12-4|.
CASTHVSGGNEQFF
>TRBJ2-2|.|TRBV3-1|many
CASSQESGELFF
>TRBJ2-2|TRBD2|TRBV10-2|few
CASNSGTSGGQNTGELFF